This T cell receptor beta chain came from a study of T cells in Graves' hyperthyroidism and ophthalmopathy. The CDR3 contains 15 residues. The germline V gene has CDR1 MDHEN and CDR2 SYDVKM. V dropped 6 bases and J dropped 6; count of bases not matched to a gene: 11. The PBMCs had their origin in approximately 10 ml of fresh peripheral blood. From RNA transcripts, TCR beta CDR3 regions were amplified. A set of HTBI primers served as the primers for a first-round RT-PCR of the TCR CDR3. TCRdb reprocessed the multiplex PCR reads with MiXCR, giving one entry per CDR3 protein. The sample contains hundreds of thousands of distinct CDR3 sequences, around 15% of which appear only once.

The sample consisted of blood. The rearrangement uses TRBV28 and TRBJ2-7; 10 bases are shared with TRBD2. The clonotype was recovered from a woman between 40 and 55 years old with Graves' ophthalmopathy. CDR3 in amino acids: CASSSVASGSREQYF. Written as DNA, the CDR3 is TGTGCCAGCAGCTCGGTGGCTAGCGGGAGCCGCGAGCAGTACTTC.